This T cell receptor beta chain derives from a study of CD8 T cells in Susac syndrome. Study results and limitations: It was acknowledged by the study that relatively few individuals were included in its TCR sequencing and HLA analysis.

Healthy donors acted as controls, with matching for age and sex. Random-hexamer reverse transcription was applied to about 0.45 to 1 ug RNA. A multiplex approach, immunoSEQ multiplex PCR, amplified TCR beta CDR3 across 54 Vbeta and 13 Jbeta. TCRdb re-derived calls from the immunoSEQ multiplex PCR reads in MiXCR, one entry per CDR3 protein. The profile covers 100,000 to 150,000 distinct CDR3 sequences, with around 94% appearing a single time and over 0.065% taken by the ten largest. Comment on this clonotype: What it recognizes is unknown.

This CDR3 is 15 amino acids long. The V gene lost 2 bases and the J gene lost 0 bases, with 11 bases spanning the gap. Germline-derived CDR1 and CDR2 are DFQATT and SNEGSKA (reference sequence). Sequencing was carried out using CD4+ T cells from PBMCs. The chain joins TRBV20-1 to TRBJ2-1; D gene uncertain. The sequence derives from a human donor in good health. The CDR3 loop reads CSARMAERSYNEQFF. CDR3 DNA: TGCAGTGCTAGAATGGCGGAGCGCTCCTACAATGAGCAGTTCTTC.